These 26 T cell receptor beta chains share one sample of origin, sequenced in a study of post-analysis software for immune sequencing data. Findings of the study overall: Patients carried roughly five TRBV segments more frequently than controls did, and TRBV5-6, TRBV5-1 and TRBV20-1 were among them.

Antigens of these TCRs are unknown. Unique molecular identifiers were built into the TCR beta cDNA libraries. TCRdb called the PCR reads again in MiXCR, with one record for every CDR3 protein. The sample lists around 400,000 distinct CDR3 sequences, roughly 35% seen once, with 13% in the top ten. Sample: blood. The receptors were gathered from a girl under 18 with multiple sclerosis.

V and J are TRBV6-5 and TRBJ1-5, with 8 bases aligning to TRBD1. The germline V gene encodes CDR1 MNHEY and CDR2 SVGAGI. Trimming removed 5 bases from V and 4 bases from J; junction bases left unmatched: 7. The CDR3 totals 15 residues. CDR3 protein: CASSVDRAPNQPQHF. For the CDR3, the DNA is TGTGCCAGCAGTGTGGACAGGGCCCCTAATCAGCCCCAGCATTTT.

About this clonotype: The junction shows a germline mismatch at one end, possibly a read error. CDR3 nucleotides: TGTGCCTCCAGTGATCCCCGTGGGGGAGAGCAGTTCTTC. Translating it yields CASSDPRGGEQFF. The chain combines TRBV24-1 with TRBJ2-1; D might be TRBD1 or TRBD2, each matching 5 bases. The germline CDR1 and CDR2 sequences are KGHDR and SFDVKD. The CDR3 covers 13 residues.

This clonotype has only a few counts. The chain's CDR3 is CASSQDPTGGKPQHF. The CDR3 DNA reads as TGCGCCAGCAGCCAAGACCCGACAGGGGGGAAGCCCCAGCATTTT. The chain recombines TRBV4-1 with TRBJ1-5, with 9 positions matching TRBD1. Germline values: CDR1 MGHRA, CDR2 YSYEKL. V shed 0 bases and J 8 bases; nucleotides not matched to a gene: 5. The CDR3 consists of 15 residues.

The chain couples TRBV7-2 to TRBJ1-1; D gene uncertain. The CDR3 covers 14 residues. CDR1 and CDR2 from the germline V gene are SGHTA and FQGNSA. Trimming took 3 bases from V and 3 from J, leaving 11 bases between them. The CDR3 coding sequence is TGTGCCAGCAGCTTCCTTCTCCGGGACACTGAAGCTTTCTTT. Encoded protein: CASSFLLRDTEAFF.

V usage is TRBV6-1 and J usage is TRBJ1-2, with TRBD1 as a possible D gene (5 bases). Trimming pared 7 bases from V and 8 bases from J, leaving 17 bases between. There are 13 residues in the CDR3. Germline V gene sequence: CDR1 MNHNS, CDR2 SASEGT. The CDR3 DNA sequence: TGTGCCAGCACTCAGCACAGGAATGACGGCTACACCTTC. Amino acids: CASTQHRNDGYTF.

The rearrangement links TRBV5-1 to TRBJ1-3; D is undetermined. Trimming removed 2 bases from V and 1 base from J, with 10 bases in between. Germline V CDR1 and CDR2: SGHRS, YFSETQ. This CDR3 comprises 15 residues. As DNA, the CDR3 is TGCGCCAGCAGCTTCCTGGGTGTGTCTGGAAACACCATATATTTT. Its translation: CASSFLGVSGNTIYF.

In its sample, this clonotype was seen many times. The chain joins TRBV6-5 to TRBJ2-1; D is perhaps TRBD2 (5 bases). Trimming left V 2 bases short and J 10 bases short, with 9 bases between. Germline V gene sequence: CDR1 MNHEY, CDR2 SVGAGI. This CDR3 is 12 amino acids long. CDR3 DNA: TGTGCCAGCAGTTACACGGGGAGAGAGCAGTTCTTC. Its protein is CASSYTGREQFF.

The chain couples TRBV6-6 to TRBJ2-1; 10 bases agree with TRBD1. With the DNA end fitting TRBJ2-7 better, the J assignment may be wrong. The germline CDR1 and CDR2 sequences are MNHNY and SVGAGI (reference sequence). The CDR3 contains 15 residues. The CDR3 sequence is CASTGTGDWWGEQYF. The CDR3 region has the DNA TGTGCCAGCACTGGGACAGGGGATTGGTGGGGCGAGCAGTACTTC.

The chain is built from TRBV18 and TRBJ1-1; D gene ambiguous. Germline CDR1 and CDR2: KGHSH and LQKENI. The CDR3 loop spans 12 amino acids. V was cut by 8 bases and J by 1 base, with 8 bases left in between. The CDR3 DNA follows: TGTGCCAGCACGACCACGAACACTGAAGCTTTCTTT. Residues: CASTTTNTEAFF.

Concerning this clonotype itself: An end of the junction does not agree with germline; a read error may underlie this. The rearrangement uses TRBV20-1 and TRBJ2-7; possibly TRBD1 or TRBD2 for D (5 bases each). Germline assignment: CDR1 DFQATT and CDR2 SNEGSKA (reference sequence). The CDR3 spans 14 residues. CDR3 in DNA: TGCGGTGCCAAGGAATCCGGGACCGAGTACGAGCAGTACTTC. This codes for CGAKESGTEYEQYF.

The chain uses TRBV18 and TRBJ2-6; 10 bases map to TRBD1. Germline V gene sequence: CDR1 KGHSH, CDR2 LQKENI. V gave up 2 bases and J gave up 2 bases; unmatched junction bases: 3. The CDR3 length is 17 residues. In nucleotides, the CDR3 is TGTGCCAGCTCACCAAGGACAGGGGGGACTGGGGCCAACGTCCTGACTTTC. This codes for CASSPRTGGTGANVLTF. The full variable domain, with the rest looked up from reference TRBV18 and TRBJ2-6, is NAGVMQNPRHLVRRRGQEARLRCSPMKGHSHVYWYRQLPEEGLKFMVYLQKENIIDESGMPKERFSAEFPKEGPSILRIQQVVRGDSAAYFCASSPRTGGTGANVLTFGAGSRLTVL.

This clonotype came up a few times. This rearrangement joins TRBV4-1 to TRBJ2-5, with 8 bases identical to TRBD2. Losses at the gene ends were 0 bases for V and 13 bases for J; bases not matched to a gene: 10. The CDR3 is 14 amino acids. CDR1 is MGHRA, CDR2 YSYEKL, per germline. CDR3 amino acids: CASSQESGLGAPYF. Here the CDR3 DNA reads TGCGCCAGCAGCCAAGAGTCGGGACTAGGGGCCCCGTACTTC.

The table lists this clonotype with a few counts. The V call is TRBV12-3 or TRBV12-4, the J call TRBJ1-5, with D possibly being TRBD1 (6 bases). There are 18 residues in the CDR3. The V end lost 8 bases, the J end lost 1 base, and 24 bases lay between the germline ends. CDR3 amino acids: CASLLTGSGIYSNQPQHF. The CDR3, as DNA: TGTGCCAGCCTCCTAACAGGGTCCGGAATTTACAGCAATCAGCCCCAGCATTTT.

This clonotype was counted between two and nine times. The CDR3 region has the DNA TGTGCCAGCAGGCCTAGCGGGGGGGCAGGTGCGGAGACCCAGTACTTC. Translated, it gives CASRPSGGAGAETQYF. The V gene is TRBV6-6, the J gene TRBJ2-5; 12 bases match TRBD2. V lost 6 bases to trimming and J lost 5 bases; unmatched junction nucleotides: 10. The CDR3 has 16 residues. Germline values: CDR1 MNHNY, CDR2 SVGAGI (reference sequence).

The chain is built from TRBV20-1 and TRBJ2-1; TRBD2 matches 9 bases. J was trimmed by 10 bases and V by 6 bases; bases with no gene match: 10. This CDR3 spans 13 amino acids. Germline CDR1 is DFQATT and CDR2 is SNEGSKA (reference sequence). The CDR3 nucleotides are TGCAGTGCGCGGCTAGCGGGGACGGGGGAGCAGTTCTTC. Residues: CSARLAGTGEQFF.

This chain links TRBV4-1 with TRBJ2-1; D could derive from TRBD1 or TRBD2 (7 bases each). This CDR3 has 16 amino acids. V shed 0 bases and J shed 2 bases, with 11 bases lying between them. Looked up from germline, CDR1 is MGHRA and CDR2 is YSYEKL. The CDR3 is CASSQDQGGAYNEQFF. The CDR3 DNA follows: TGCGCCAGCAGCCAAGACCAGGGGGGGGCCTACAATGAGCAGTTCTTC.

The J gene is TRBJ1-2, the V gene TRBV12-3 or TRBV12-4; TRBD1 might be the D (5 bases). The CDR3 loop spans 13 amino acids. The V gene lost 10 bases and the J gene lost 6 bases, with 18 bases spanning the gap. This CDR3 reads CANSLGGSDGYTF. In DNA, the CDR3 is TGTGCCAACAGCCTGGGGGGATCGGATGGCTACACCTTC.

This clonotype has just a few counts. One end of the junction fails to match germline, which may point to a read error. The CDR3 region has the DNA TGCGCCAGCGGCCACCAAGGGACTAGCGGGCCCCGTGAGTATTTT. Its translation: CASGHQGTSGPREYF. V gene TRBV4-1 combines with J gene TRBJ2-3; 12 positions match TRBD2. The length of the CDR3 is 15 residues. The germline CDR1 and CDR2 sequences are MGHRA and YSYEKL.

This clonotype was seen more than once but under ten times. The chain uses TRBV12-3 or TRBV12-4 and TRBJ2-7; 8 nucleotides agree with TRBD1. The V gene end was trimmed by 6 bases and the J gene end by 0 bases; junction bases not matched to a gene: 10. There are 16 residues in the CDR3. CDR3 protein: CASSLRQGKGSYEQYF. The CDR3 nucleotides are TGTGCCAGCAGCCTCCGACAGGGGAAGGGCTCCTACGAGCAGTACTTC.

CDR3 residues: CSVEREYEQYF. Written as DNA, the CDR3 is TGCAGCGTTGAAAGGGAGTACGAGCAGTACTTC. V usage is TRBV29-1 and J usage is TRBJ2-7, with D perhaps TRBD2 (5 bases). The germline V gene encodes CDR1 SQVTM and CDR2 ANQGSEA. V was shortened by 2 bases and J by 4 bases, with 6 bases between the two germline ends. CDR3 length: 11 amino acids.

The chain joins TRBV4-1 to TRBJ2-1, with 9 bases matching TRBD2. The CDR3 extends over 14 amino acids. Germline V gene sequence: CDR1 MGHRA, CDR2 YSYEKL. Germline trimming cut 1 base from V and 9 bases from J; bases unmatched to any gene: 4. CDR3 region: CASSQGLAGSEQFF. CDR3 sequence (DNA): TGCGCCAGCAGCCAAGGCCTAGCGGGGAGTGAGCAGTTCTTC.

Comment on this clonotype: One junction end does not reproduce the germline sequence, and a read error may be involved. This rearrangement joins TRBV7-2 to TRBJ2-1, with D perhaps being TRBD1 or TRBD2 (5 bases each). The CDR3 is 13 amino acids. Germline CDR1 SGHTA, CDR2 FQGNSA. The DNA of the CDR3 is TGTGTCAGCAGCTTAGGGGTGGGGGTTGAGCAGTTCTTC. Translation gives CVSSLGVGVEQFF.

This clonotype came up once. The genes are TRBV6-1 and TRBJ2-4, with 7 bases fitting TRBD2. The CDR3 loop spans 15 amino acids. V dropped 0 bases and J dropped 8; count of bases not matched to a gene: 7. Germline values: CDR1 MNHNS, CDR2 SASEGT. The CDR3 DNA reads as TGTGCCAGCAGTGAAGCTAGGGCGGGGGTGGACATTCAGTACTTC. Translation gives CASSEARAGVDIQYF.

V and J are TRBV25-1 and TRBJ1-1; the match to TRBD1 covers 10 bases. The CDR3 has 17 residues. CDR1 is MGHDK and CDR2 is SYGVNS in the germline V gene. V dropped 8 bases and J dropped 5; count of bases not matched to a gene: 17. DNA of the CDR3: TGTGCCAGCCCTAAACCCGGGACAGGGGTTCAAGGGACTGAAGCTTTCTTT. The encoded protein is CASPKPGTGVQGTEAFF.

There are a few counts of this clonotype. The gene calls are TRBV11-2 and TRBJ2-5; 7 nucleotides line up with TRBD2. V gave up 5 bases and J gave up 4 bases; unmatched junction bases: 7. The length of the CDR3 is 14 residues. Germline loops: CDR1 SGHAT, CDR2 FQNNGV. CDR3 amino acids: CASSTGPGGETQYF. CDR3 sequence (DNA): TGTGCCAGCAGCACCGGCCCGGGGGGAGAGACCCAGTACTTC.

For this clonotype: A read error may produce the germline difference seen at one junction end. The chain carries TRBV7-9 and TRBJ1-2, with 7 nucleotides matching TRBD1. The CDR3 has 14 amino acids. Germline loops: CDR1 SEHNR, CDR2 FQNEAQ (reference sequence). In DNA form, the CDR3 reads TGCGCCAGCAGCGCGGGACAGCCGCTTTATGGCTACACCTTC. Its protein product is CASSAGQPLYGYTF.